This TCR beta chain was retrieved from a study of cytomegalovirus exposure and HLA in healthy donors. Regarding the study as a whole: In a later analysis, the majority of CMV-associated beta chains seemingly showed HLA restriction.

Concerning this clone itself: The antigen is undetermined.

V dropped 5 bases and J dropped 1 base, with 11 bases sitting between them. CDR3 length equals 14 residues. Looked up from germline, CDR1 is LGHNT and CDR2 is FRNRAP. As for the donors, each was a healthy bone marrow donor. Use of 60 Vbeta and 13 Jbeta primers characterized the PCR. Only in-frame clones appear in the TCRdb table, and some are missing; sequencing was by immunoSEQ multiplex PCR. Of 150,000 to 250,000 clones in the sample, 60% to 85% were seen once. Sequencing was performed on PBMCs. The genes are TRBV12-5 and TRBJ1-2, with D hard to call. This TCR came from a girl aged 10 to 17 in good health and CMV-seropositive. The DNA of the CDR3 is TGTGCTAGTGGTCCCAGTAAGTTTAACTATGGCTACACCTTC. It specifies CASGPSKFNYGYTF.